These 3 T cell receptor beta chains came from one sample sequenced in a study of T cell repertoires in ileal Crohn's disease. Data came from immunoSEQ multiplex PCR; TCRdb stores just in-frame clones and leaves some out. Of approximately 15,000 clones listed, just under 80% are singletons. The time point: neoterminal ileum biopsy at postoperative endoscopy, about 6 months after surgery. Material for sequencing was ileal tissue. These receptors came from an adult with Crohn's disease.

J is TRBJ2-1 and V is TRBV19, with 12 bases matching TRBD2. The J segment lost 3 bases and the V segment lost 8 bases, leaving 14 bases of the junction unmatched. This CDR3 is built from 18 residues. CDR1 is LNHDA, CDR2 SQIVND, per germline (reference sequence). DNA of the CDR3: TGTGCCAGTTCTGAGGCTAGCGGGGGGGAACAGGGCTACAATGAGCAGTTCTTC. Translation: CASSEASGGEQGYNEQFF.

This clone was seen more than once but under ten times. The chain has TRBV25-1 and TRBJ1-2; no clear D. V was cut by 4 bases and J by 1 base, with 7 bases left in between. The CDR3 consists of 13 residues. Germline CDR1 and CDR2: MGHDK and SYGVNS. Here the CDR3 reads CASSVAFNYGYTF. The CDR3 DNA reads as TGTGCCAGCAGTGTCGCGTTTAACTATGGCTACACCTTC.

The rearrangement links TRBV6-6 to TRBJ2-5; either TRBD1 or TRBD2 may fit D (6 bases each). CDR1 is MNHNY, CDR2 SVGAGI, per germline (reference sequence). The CDR3 contains 15 residues. Trimming took off 0 bases at V and 5 bases at J, with 13 bases between the two ends. The DNA for the CDR3 is TGTGCCAGCAGTTACTCCGGGGGCGGGTCGGAGACCCAGTACTTC. Protein sequence: CASSYSGGGSETQYF.